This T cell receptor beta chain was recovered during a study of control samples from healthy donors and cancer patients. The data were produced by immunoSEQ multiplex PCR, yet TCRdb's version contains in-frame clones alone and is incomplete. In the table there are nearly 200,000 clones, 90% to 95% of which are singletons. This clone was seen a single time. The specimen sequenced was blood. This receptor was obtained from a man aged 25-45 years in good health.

CDR3: CASSHNLGYEQYF. In DNA form, the CDR3 reads TGCGCCAGCAGCCACAACCTCGGGTACGAGCAGTACTTC. V gene TRBV4-1 combines with J gene TRBJ2-7; D call uncertain. This CDR3 region has 13 residues. Germline V gives CDR1 MGHRA, CDR2 YSYEKL. With 3 bases removed from V and 4 bases from J, the gap between germline ends came to 10 bases.